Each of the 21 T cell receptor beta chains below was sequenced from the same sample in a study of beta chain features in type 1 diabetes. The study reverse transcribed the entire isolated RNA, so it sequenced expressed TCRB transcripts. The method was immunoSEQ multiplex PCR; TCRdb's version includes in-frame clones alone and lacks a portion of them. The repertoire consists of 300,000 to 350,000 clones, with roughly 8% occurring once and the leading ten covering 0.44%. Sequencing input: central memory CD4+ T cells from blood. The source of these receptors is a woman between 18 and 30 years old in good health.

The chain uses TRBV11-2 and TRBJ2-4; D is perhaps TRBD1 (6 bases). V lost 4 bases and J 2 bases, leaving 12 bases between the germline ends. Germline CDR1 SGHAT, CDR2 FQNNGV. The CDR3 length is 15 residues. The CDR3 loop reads CASSSSQGSKNIQYF. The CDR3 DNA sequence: TGTGCCAGCAGCTCTTCTCAGGGGTCCAAAAACATTCAGTACTTC. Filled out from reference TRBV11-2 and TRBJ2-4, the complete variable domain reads EAGVAQSPRYKIIEKRQSVAFWCNPISGHATLYWYQQILGQGPKLLIQFQNNGVVDDSQLPKDRFSAERLKGVDSTLKIQPAKLEDSAVYLCASSSSQGSKNIQYFGAGTRLSVL.

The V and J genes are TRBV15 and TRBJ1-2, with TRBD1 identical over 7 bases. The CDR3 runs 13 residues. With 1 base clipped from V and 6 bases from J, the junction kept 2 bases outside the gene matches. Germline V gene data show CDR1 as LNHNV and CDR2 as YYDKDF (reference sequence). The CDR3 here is CATSRGDRDGYTF. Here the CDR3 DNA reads TGTGCCACCAGCAGAGGTGACAGGGATGGCTACACCTTC.

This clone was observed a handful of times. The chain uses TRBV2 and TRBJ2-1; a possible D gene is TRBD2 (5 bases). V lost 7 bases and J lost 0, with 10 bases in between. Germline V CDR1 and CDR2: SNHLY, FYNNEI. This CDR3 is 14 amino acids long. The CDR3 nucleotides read TGTGCCAGCATCTCGGCGGGCTCCTACAATGAGCAGTTCTTC. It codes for CASISAGSYNEQFF.

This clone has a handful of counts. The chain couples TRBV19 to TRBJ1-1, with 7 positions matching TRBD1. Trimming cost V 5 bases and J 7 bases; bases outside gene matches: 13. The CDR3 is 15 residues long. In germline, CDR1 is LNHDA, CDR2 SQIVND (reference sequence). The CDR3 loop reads CASSWGQMTKGEAFF. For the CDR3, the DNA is TGTGCCAGTAGTTGGGGACAGATGACAAAGGGTGAAGCTTTCTTT.

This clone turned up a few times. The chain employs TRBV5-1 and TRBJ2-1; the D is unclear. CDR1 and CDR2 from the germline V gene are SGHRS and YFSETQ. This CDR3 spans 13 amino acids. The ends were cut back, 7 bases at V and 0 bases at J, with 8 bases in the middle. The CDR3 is CASGPASYNEQFF. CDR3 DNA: TGCGCCAGCGGGCCTGCCTCCTACAATGAGCAGTTCTTC.

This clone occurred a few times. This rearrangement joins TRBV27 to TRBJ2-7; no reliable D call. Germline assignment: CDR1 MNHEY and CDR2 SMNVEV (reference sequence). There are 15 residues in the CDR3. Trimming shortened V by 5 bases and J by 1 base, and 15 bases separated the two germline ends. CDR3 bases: TGTGCCAGCAGTCCCCGCCGGGCTGGGTCCTACGAGCAGTACTTC. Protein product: CASSPRRAGSYEQYF.

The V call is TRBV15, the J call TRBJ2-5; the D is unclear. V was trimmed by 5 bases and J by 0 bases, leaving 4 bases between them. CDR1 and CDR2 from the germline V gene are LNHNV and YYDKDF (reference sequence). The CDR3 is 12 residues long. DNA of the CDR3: TGTGCCACCAGCCAGTACCAAGAGACCCAGTACTTC. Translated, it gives CATSQYQETQYF.

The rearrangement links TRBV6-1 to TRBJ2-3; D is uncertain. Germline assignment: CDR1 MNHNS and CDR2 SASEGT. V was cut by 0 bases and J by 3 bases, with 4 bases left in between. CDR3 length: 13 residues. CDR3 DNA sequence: TGTGCCAGCAGTGAAGCAGCGACAGATACGCAGTATTTT. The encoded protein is CASSEAATDTQYF.

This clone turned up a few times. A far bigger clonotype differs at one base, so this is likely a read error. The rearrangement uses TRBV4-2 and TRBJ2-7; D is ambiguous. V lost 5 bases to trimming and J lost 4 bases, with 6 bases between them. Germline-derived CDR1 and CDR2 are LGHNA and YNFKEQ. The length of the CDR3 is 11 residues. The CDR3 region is CASSSHYEQYF. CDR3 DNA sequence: TGTGCCAGCAGCTCCCATTACGAGCAGTACTTC.

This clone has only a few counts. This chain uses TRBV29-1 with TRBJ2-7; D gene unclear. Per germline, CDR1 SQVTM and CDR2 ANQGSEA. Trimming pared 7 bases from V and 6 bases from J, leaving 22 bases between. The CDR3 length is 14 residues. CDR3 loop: CSASTTTLGGEQYF. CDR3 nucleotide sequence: TGCAGCGCCTCAACTACGACCTTGGGTGGCGAGCAGTACTTC.

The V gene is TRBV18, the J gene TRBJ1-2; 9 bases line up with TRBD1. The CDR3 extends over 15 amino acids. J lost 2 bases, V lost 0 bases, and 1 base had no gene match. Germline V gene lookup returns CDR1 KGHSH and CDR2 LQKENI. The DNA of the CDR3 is TGTGCCAGCTCACCACCGGACAGGGGCAACTATGGCTACACCTTC. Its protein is CASSPPDRGNYGYTF.

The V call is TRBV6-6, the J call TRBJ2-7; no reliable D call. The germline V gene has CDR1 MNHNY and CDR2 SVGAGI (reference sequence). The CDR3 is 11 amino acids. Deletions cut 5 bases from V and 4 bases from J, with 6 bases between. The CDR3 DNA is TGTGCCAGCAGTCGCCAGTACGAGCAGTACTTC. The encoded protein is CASSRQYEQYF.

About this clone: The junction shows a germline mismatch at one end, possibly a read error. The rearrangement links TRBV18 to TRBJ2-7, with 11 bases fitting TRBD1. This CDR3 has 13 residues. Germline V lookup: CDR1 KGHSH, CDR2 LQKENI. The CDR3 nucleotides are TGTGCCAGCTCCCACCGGGACAGGGGGTCCCCGCGGTTC. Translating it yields CASSHRDRGSPRF.

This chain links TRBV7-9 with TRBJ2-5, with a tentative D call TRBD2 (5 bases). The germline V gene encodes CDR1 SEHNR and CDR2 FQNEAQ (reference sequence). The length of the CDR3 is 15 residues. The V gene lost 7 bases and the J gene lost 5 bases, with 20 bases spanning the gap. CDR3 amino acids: CASIKTGSDRETQYF. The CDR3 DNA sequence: TGTGCCAGCATAAAGACTGGGAGTGACCGGGAGACCCAGTACTTC.

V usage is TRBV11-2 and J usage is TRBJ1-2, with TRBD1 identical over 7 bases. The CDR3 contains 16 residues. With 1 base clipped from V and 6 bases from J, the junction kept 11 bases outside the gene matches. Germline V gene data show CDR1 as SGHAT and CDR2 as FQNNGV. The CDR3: CASSLVEDRSSNGYTF. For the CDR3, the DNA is TGTGCCAGCAGCTTAGTAGAGGACAGGTCAAGTAATGGCTACACCTTC.

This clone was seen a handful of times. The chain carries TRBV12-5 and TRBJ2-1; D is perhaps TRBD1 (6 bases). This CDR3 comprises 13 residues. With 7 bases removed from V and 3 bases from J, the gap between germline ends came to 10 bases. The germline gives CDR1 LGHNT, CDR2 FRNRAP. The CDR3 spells CASVSDSYNEQFF. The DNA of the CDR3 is TGTGCTAGTGTTTCGGACAGCTACAATGAGCAGTTCTTC. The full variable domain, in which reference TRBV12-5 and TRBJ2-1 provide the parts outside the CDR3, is DARVTQTPRHKVTEMGQEVTMRCQPILGHNTVFWYRQTMMQGLELLAYFRNRAPLDDSGMPKDRFSAEMPDATLATLKIQPSEPRDSAVYFCASVSDSYNEQFFGPGTRLTVL.

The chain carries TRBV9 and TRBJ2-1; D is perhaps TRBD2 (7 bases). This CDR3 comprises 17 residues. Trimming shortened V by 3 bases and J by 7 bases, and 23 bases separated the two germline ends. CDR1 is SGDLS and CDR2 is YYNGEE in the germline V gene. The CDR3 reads CASSGAGGGTSMNEQFF. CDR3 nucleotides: TGTGCCAGCAGCGGGGCGGGCGGGGGCACGTCTATGAATGAGCAGTTCTTC.

In DNA form, the CDR3 reads TGTGCCAGCCAGGGGGCAATGAACACTGAAGCTTTCTTT. Amino acids: CASQGAMNTEAFF. The rearrangement uses TRBV6-6 and TRBJ1-1; 8 nucleotides agree with TRBD1. V was clipped by 8 bases and J by 0 bases; unmatched bases: 2. Germline V lookup: CDR1 MNHNY, CDR2 SVGAGI (reference sequence). The CDR3 has 13 amino acids.

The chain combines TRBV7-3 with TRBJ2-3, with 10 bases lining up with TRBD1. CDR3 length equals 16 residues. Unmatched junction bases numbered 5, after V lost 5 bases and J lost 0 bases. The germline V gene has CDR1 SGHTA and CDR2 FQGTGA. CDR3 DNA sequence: TGTGCCAGCAGCCCTGGGACAGGGGCTAGCACAGATACGCAGTATTTT. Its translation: CASSPGTGASTDTQYF.

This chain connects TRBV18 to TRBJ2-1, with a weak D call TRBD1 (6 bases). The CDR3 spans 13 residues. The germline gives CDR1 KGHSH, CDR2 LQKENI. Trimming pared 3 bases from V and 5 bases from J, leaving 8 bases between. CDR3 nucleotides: TGTGCCAGCTCACCGGGACAACACAATGAGCAGTTCTTC. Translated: CASSPGQHNEQFF.

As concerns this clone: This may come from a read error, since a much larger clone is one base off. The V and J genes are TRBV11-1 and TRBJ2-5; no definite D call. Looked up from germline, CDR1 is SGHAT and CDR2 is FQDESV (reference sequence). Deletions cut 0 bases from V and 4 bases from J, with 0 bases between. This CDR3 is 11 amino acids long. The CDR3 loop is CASSLAETQYF. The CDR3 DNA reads TGTGCCAGCAGCTTAGCAGAGACCCAGTACTTC.